The source of this T cell receptor (beta chain) is a study of T cell changes during pregnancy in multiple sclerosis. TCRdb's table, derived via immunoSEQ multiplex PCR, lists solely in-frame clones and lacks some. The profile shows around 110,000 clones, about 89% of them singletons. V lost 5 bases and J lost 3; bases outside the gene matches: 13. The germline gives CDR1 SGHRS, CDR2 YFSETQ. This CDR3 contains 16 residues. The V gene is TRBV5-1, the J gene TRBJ1-1; 7 bases agree with TRBD1. Here the sequenced sample was peripheral blood, taken before pregnancy. This TCR was sampled from a female donor with multiple sclerosis, enrolled in a pregnancy study. The DNA for the CDR3 is TGCGCCAGCAGGGGACAGTACTACTCCGAGGACACTGAAGCTTTCTTT. This sequence encodes CASRGQYYSEDTEAFF.